Listed here are 7 T cell receptor beta chains from one sample, sequenced in a study of shared clonotypes between healthy human individuals. Naivety among CD8 cells was defined by CD45RO negativity and positive CCR7 selection, thereby excluding terminally differentiated effector memory CD45RA+ cells. Clones were sequenced by immunoSEQ multiplex PCR, and TCRdb holds only the in-frame ones, with some missing. The sample has about 870,000 clones, nearly 95% seen once. The sequenced material came from naive CD8+ T cells sorted from blood. The receptors were sampled from a man aged 25 to 40 in good health.

Turning to this clone: One junction end does not reproduce the germline sequence, and a read error may be involved. The rearrangement links TRBV5-1 to TRBJ2-2, with D possibly matching TRBD2 (5 bases). There are 13 residues in the CDR3. The germline V gene has CDR1 SGHRS and CDR2 YFSETQ. The CDR3 is CASSSGNPGELFF. In nucleotides, the CDR3 is TGCGCCAGCAGCTCCGGGAACCCCGGGGAGCTGTTTTTT. Combining the CDR3 with reference TRBV5-1 and TRBJ2-2 gives the whole variable domain KAGVTQTPRYLIKTRGQQVTLSCSPISGHRSVSWYQQTPGQGLQFLFEYFSETQRNKGNFPGRFSGRQFSNSRSEMNVSTLELGDSALYLCASSSGNPGELFFGEGSRLTVL.

On this clone itself: Other DNA sequences in the sample encode the same CDR3. J is TRBJ1-5 and V is TRBV7-9; D is ambiguous. The V end was cut by 0 bases, the J end by 3 bases, with 3 bases between. The V gene's germline CDR1 is SEHNR and CDR2 FQNEAQ (reference sequence). The CDR3 totals 13 residues. This CDR3 is CASSLAPNQPQHF. In DNA, the CDR3 is TGTGCCAGCAGCTTAGCACCCAATCAGCCCCAGCATTTT.

The chain employs TRBV7-9 and TRBJ2-7; D unclear. V was shortened by 5 bases and J by 6 bases, with 14 bases between the two germline ends. Germline V gene lookup returns CDR1 SEHNR and CDR2 FQNEAQ (reference sequence). This CDR3 is built from 13 residues. The CDR3 loop reads CASSREDSAEQYF. The CDR3 DNA follows: TGTGCCAGCAGCCGAGAAGACTCGGCCGAGCAGTACTTC.

This clone was seen just once. The chain is built from TRBV11-3 and TRBJ2-1; D perhaps matches TRBD2 (6 bases). The CDR3 loop spans 15 amino acids. Germline V lookup: CDR1 SGHNT, CDR2 YENEEA. The V end lost 2 bases, the J end lost 4 bases, and 12 bases lay between the germline ends. CDR3 residues: CASSLTPSAYNEQFF. The CDR3 DNA follows: TGTGCCAGCAGCTTAACTCCTAGCGCATACAATGAGCAGTTCTTC.

This chain links TRBV27 with TRBJ1-5; maybe TRBD1 (6 bases). From germline, CDR1 is MNHEY and CDR2 SMNVEV (reference sequence). CDR3 length: 15 residues. Trimming shortened V by 1 base and J by 5 bases, and 12 bases separated the two germline ends. This CDR3 is CASSLYGGRDQPQHF. The CDR3 DNA follows: TGTGCCAGCAGTTTATACGGGGGGCGGGATCAGCCCCAGCATTTT.

This clone occurred once. The chain uses TRBV7-9 and TRBJ2-7; 9 nucleotides agree with TRBD2. The CDR3 is made up of 16 amino acids. The V gene end was trimmed by 2 bases and the J gene end by 3 bases; junction bases not matched to a gene: 8. Germline V CDR1 and CDR2: SEHNR, FQNEAQ (reference sequence). The CDR3 nucleotides are TGTGCCAGCAGCTTACGGGGGCCTAGCGGGAACTACGAGCAGTACTTC. Protein product: CASSLRGPSGNYEQYF.

In this sample, this clone turned up once. The J gene is TRBJ2-2, the V gene TRBV7-9; 9 bases agree with TRBD2. Germline CDR1 is SEHNR and CDR2 is FQNEAQ (reference sequence). The CDR3 totals 18 residues. With V trimmed by 5 bases and J by 7 bases, 17 bases remained unmatched. The CDR3 DNA is TGTGCCAGCAGCCCTCCTAGCGGGGATTTTTGGACGGGCGGGGAGCTGTTTTTT. Its translation is CASSPPSGDFWTGGELFF.